The entry that follows covers one T cell receptor (beta chain) sequence. Its antigen remains unknown. Described treatment: around 19 received Ad26.COV2.S at low or high dose, single or two shots; roughly five received placebo; per-sample allocation not given. Sampling took place 63 days after the first vaccine or placebo injection. The source of the sample is a study of Ad26.COV2.S vaccination and SARS-CoV-2 variants. Study information: Intramuscular Ad26.COV2.S doses were given once or twice, 56 days apart. Regarding the study as a whole: Analyses that measured TCR breadth and depth may have underestimated total T cell responses. Greater spike-specific TCR breadth was seen in vaccine recipients than in placebo recipients.

CDR1 is LNHNV, CDR2 YYDKDF, per germline (reference sequence). V lost 1 base and J lost 3; bases outside the gene matches: 2. The length of the CDR3 is 17 residues. This table comes from immunoSEQ multiplex PCR, and its TCRdb copy is limited to in-frame clones, with some not included. The data hold approximately 480,000 clones, with approximately 88% observed a single time. Sequenced here: peripheral blood, sampled in a trial of Ad26.COV2.S vaccine versus placebo. The clonotype was recovered from a person between 18 and 65 years old who received the Ad26.COV2.S COVID-19 vaccine or a placebo. The rearrangement uses TRBV15 and TRBJ2-3; 15 bases line up with TRBD2. For the CDR3, the DNA is TGTGCCACCAGCAGAGGGGGGACTAGCGGGAGGACAGATACGCAGTATTTT. This codes for CATSRGGTSGRTDTQYF.